One sample yielded the 2 T cell receptor beta chains listed below, sequenced in a study of cytomegalovirus exposure and HLA in healthy donors. A multiplex PCR was run with 60 Vbeta primers and 13 Jbeta primers. The table came from immunoSEQ multiplex PCR; TCRdb's copy has only in-frame clones and leaves some out. The sample table sets out tens of thousands of clones. The sequencing input was PBMCs. These receptors were taken from a girl between 10 and 17 years old in good health and CMV-seropositive.

V usage is TRBV29-1 and J usage is TRBJ2-2; TRBD2 agrees at 7 bases. V was clipped by 3 bases and J by 4 bases; unmatched bases: 5. Germline CDR1 reads SQVTM; CDR2 reads ANQGSEA. The CDR3 sequence is 14 residues long. The CDR3 loop is CSVERLAATGELFF. In DNA form, the CDR3 reads TGCAGCGTTGAGCGGCTAGCGGCCACCGGGGAGCTGTTTTTT.

The rearrangement uses TRBV10-3 and TRBJ2-7; D gene unclear. There are 17 residues in the CDR3. Germline CDR1 ENHRY, CDR2 SYGVKD. The V end lost 0 bases, the J end lost 2 bases, and 17 bases lay between the germline ends. CDR3 residues: CAISESRSVQRPYEQYF. The CDR3 coding sequence is TGTGCCATCAGTGAGTCGAGGTCTGTCCAACGGCCCTACGAGCAGTACTTC.